These 18 T cell receptor beta chains originate from one sample sequenced in a study of blood T cell repertoires in COVID-19. Assay used: immunoSEQ multiplex PCR; TCRdb lists only in-frame clones, some missing. Counted here are more than 70,000 clones, roughly 85% occurring once; the ten biggest clones make up around 4%. Sequencing was performed on peripheral blood. These receptors all come from a man between 60 and 75 years old with acute or convalescent COVID-19.

This chain links TRBV3-1 (or the pseudogene TRBV3-2) with TRBJ2-1; tentatively, D is TRBD2 (5 bases). The germline gives CDR1 LGHDT, CDR2 YNNKEL (reference sequence). The CDR3 has 13 residues. Trimming took off 4 bases at V and 8 bases at J, with 12 bases between the two ends. CDR3 sequence reads: CASSLPGGDEQFF. DNA for the CDR3: TGTGCCAGCAGCCTACCCGGAGGCGATGAGCAGTTCTTC.

This clone was detected a few times. The rearrangement uses TRBV2 and TRBJ1-1; perhaps TRBD1 as D (6 bases). V was pared by 7 bases and J by 0 bases, with 15 bases between. Germline V CDR1 and CDR2: SNHLY, FYNNEI. The CDR3 runs to 15 residues. The CDR3 nucleotides are TGTGCCAGCAATCAAGAGGGGGTGGTGAACACTGAAGCTTTCTTT. Translation gives CASNQEGVVNTEAFF.

The chain uses TRBV4-1 and TRBJ2-7; TRBD1 matches 8 bases. The CDR3 is 18 residues long. Trimming took 0 bases from V and 3 from J; bases not matched to a gene: 13. Germline-derived CDR1 and CDR2 are MGHRA and YSYEKL. The CDR3: CASSQDQAGGMGLYEQYF. CDR3 DNA sequence: TGCGCCAGCAGCCAAGATCAGGCAGGGGGCATGGGCCTCTACGAGCAGTACTTC.

The chain employs TRBV3-1 (or the pseudogene TRBV3-2) and TRBJ2-7, with D tentatively TRBD2 (5 bases). The CDR3 consists of 15 residues. Looked up from germline, CDR1 is LGHDT and CDR2 is YNNKEL (reference sequence). The V end was cut by 3 bases, the J end by 3 bases, with 15 bases between. CDR3: CASSQTRTLDYEQYF. The CDR3 DNA reads as TGTGCCAGCAGCCAGACGCGGACTTTAGACTACGAGCAGTACTTC.

The chain couples TRBV27 to TRBJ1-4; TRBD1 might be the D (5 bases). CDR1 is MNHEY, CDR2 SMNVEV, per germline (reference sequence). The CDR3 sequence is 13 residues long. V was cut by 8 bases and J by 5 bases, with 12 bases left in between. The DNA for the CDR3 is TGTGCCAGCCGGGGGACGGCAAATGAAAAACTGTTTTTT. It encodes CASRGTANEKLFF.

The chain combines TRBV3-1 (or the pseudogene TRBV3-2) with TRBJ2-7; 11 positions match TRBD2. J was trimmed by 6 bases and V by 1 base; bases with no gene match: 2. The CDR3 is 14 residues long. The germline V gene encodes CDR1 LGHDT and CDR2 YNNKEL (reference sequence). In nucleotides, the CDR3 is TGTGCCAGCAGCCAAGTACTAGCGGGAGCCGAGCAGTACTTC. Protein sequence: CASSQVLAGAEQYF.

The CDR3 DNA reads as TGCGCCAGCAGCCCGGCGGGAACCCAAGAGACCCAGTACTTC. Its protein product is CASSPAGTQETQYF. The chain links TRBV5-1 to TRBJ2-5; D is possibly TRBD2 (6 bases). The CDR3 has 14 residues. The germline V and J ends were trimmed by 4 bases and 1 base, with 11 bases remaining between them. Germline V gene lookup returns CDR1 SGHRS and CDR2 YFSETQ.

This rearrangement joins TRBV6-5 to TRBJ1-2; TRBD1 is a possible D gene (5 bases). This CDR3 spans 15 amino acids. Trimming took 4 bases from V and 5 from J, leaving 17 bases between them. Looked up from germline, CDR1 is MNHEY and CDR2 is SVGAGI. For the CDR3, the DNA is TGTGCCAGCAGTTCGGAGGGGAGGGGTGTATATGGCTACACCTTC. Translated, it gives CASSSEGRGVYGYTF.

Only a few counts were recorded for this clone. The chain carries TRBV15 and TRBJ2-7; TRBD2 is a possible D gene (6 bases). V was pared by 0 bases and J by 6 bases, with 9 bases between. CDR3 size: 13 residues. Germline V gene data show CDR1 as LNHNV and CDR2 as YYDKDF (reference sequence). DNA of the CDR3: TGTGCCACCAGCAGAGATATCGGGGGCGAGCAGTACTTC. This sequence encodes CATSRDIGGEQYF. Full variable domain (missing parts from reference TRBV15 and TRBJ2-7): DAMVIQNPRYQVTQFGKPVTLSCSQTLNHNVMYWYQQKSSQAPKLLFHYYDKDFNNEADTPDNFQSRRPNTSFCFLDIRSPGLGDTAMYLCATSRDIGGEQYFGPGTRLTVT.

This chain connects TRBV7-9 to TRBJ2-1, with D perhaps TRBD1 (6 bases). V gave up 0 bases and J gave up 8 bases, with 17 bases separating them. The CDR3 contains 16 residues. CDR1 and CDR2 from the germline V gene are SEHNR and FQNEAQ (reference sequence). CDR3 DNA sequence: TGTGCCAGCAGCTTAGCGCTTCCCCAGGGGTATGATGAGCAGTTCTTC. Protein sequence: CASSLALPQGYDEQFF.

V usage is TRBV5-4 and J usage is TRBJ1-6; 9 bases agree with TRBD1. The CDR3 runs to 18 residues. With V trimmed by 2 bases and J by 6 bases, 12 bases remained unmatched. CDR1 SGHNT and CDR2 YYREEE come from the germline V gene (reference sequence). CDR3 coding DNA: TGTGCCAGCAGCTTTGGCCCCGGGACAGGGTCAGGTAATTCACCCCTCCACTTT. The encoded protein is CASSFGPGTGSGNSPLHF.

The CDR3 nucleotides are TGTGCCAGCAGTCGTGACAGAAACACTGAAGCTTTCTTT. Protein product: CASSRDRNTEAFF. V gene TRBV11-3 combines with J gene TRBJ1-1, with a tentative D call TRBD1 (5 bases). From germline, CDR1 is SGHNT and CDR2 YENEEA. V gave up 6 bases and J gave up 2 bases, with 10 bases separating them. The CDR3 is 13 residues long.

This clone was detected once. V is TRBV6-5 and J is TRBJ1-1; TRBD1 matches at 10 bases. This CDR3 contains 13 residues. Unmatched junction bases numbered 8, after V lost 6 bases and J lost 10 bases. Germline CDR1 is MNHEY and CDR2 is SVGAGI. The CDR3 is CASRHRQGAIAFF. CDR3 nucleotide sequence: TGTGCCAGCAGACACCGACAGGGGGCTATAGCTTTCTTT.

CDR3 region: CASSPGGSNEQFF. CDR3 coding DNA: TGTGCCAGCTCACCTGGAGGATCCAATGAGCAGTTCTTC. The gene calls are TRBV18 and TRBJ2-1, with a tentative D call TRBD2 (5 bases). The germline V and J ends were trimmed by 3 bases and 6 bases, with 9 bases remaining between them. Germline V gene sequence: CDR1 KGHSH, CDR2 LQKENI. The length of the CDR3 is 13 residues.

The chain employs TRBV5-8 and TRBJ2-5; 7 nucleotides match TRBD2. The CDR3 is 14 amino acids. Looked up from germline, CDR1 is SGHTS and CDR2 is YDEGEE. Trimming took 2 bases from V and 5 from J; bases not matched to a gene: 6. CDR3 in DNA: TGTGCCAGCAGCTTCTTGGGGGAGGGGGAGACCCAGTACTTC. Translated: CASSFLGEGETQYF.

V gene TRBV5-8 combines with J gene TRBJ2-5, with 8 positions matching TRBD2. The length of the CDR3 is 14 residues. Germline V gives CDR1 SGHTS, CDR2 YDEGEE. V gave up 1 base and J gave up 5 bases; unmatched junction bases: 4. CDR3 sequence reads: CASSLSSGGETQYF. Here the CDR3 DNA reads TGTGCCAGCAGCTTGTCGAGCGGGGGTGAGACCCAGTACTTC.

The chain uses TRBV4-1 and TRBJ2-7, with TRBD1 as a possible D gene (6 bases). V was pared by 4 bases and J by 3 bases, with 13 bases between. CDR1 is MGHRA, CDR2 YSYEKL, per germline. The CDR3 has 14 amino acids. The CDR3 spells CASSRVTGNYEQYF. The CDR3 nucleotides are TGCGCCAGCAGCCGGGTTACAGGGAACTACGAGCAGTACTTC.

The chain is built from TRBV11-2 and TRBJ1-2; D is ambiguous. V was pared by 3 bases and J by 4 bases, with 9 bases between. This CDR3 comprises 13 residues. Germline-derived CDR1 and CDR2 are SGHAT and FQNNGV. CDR3 in DNA: TGTGCCAGCAGCTTTTTGTGGAGCTATGGCTACACCTTC. The encoded protein is CASSFLWSYGYTF.